This paragraph covers one T cell receptor beta chain sequence. It lacks a known antigen. No per-base quality is available; no much larger clone lies one base away. Relative to germline, V is 1 base shorter and J is 4 bases shorter, with 17 bases between their ends. Inclusive of the bounding cysteine and phenylalanine, the CDR3 is 16 residues long. The CDR3 DNA has 48 bases and is translated from base 1. According to the germline V gene (reference sequence), CDR1 reads SEHNR and CDR2 reads FQNEAQ. Library method: 5' RACE. For sequencing, an Illumina HiSeq 2500 was employed. A second roughly 7 to 12 cycle PCR used a sample-barcoded 5' primer and a J-beta primer mix. A template-switch 5' adaptor carrying 12 random nucleotides introduced a unique molecular identifier onto each TCR beta cDNA molecule. Each sample yielded at least 2.5 million CDR3-containing paired-end reads. First-strand cDNA was synthesized from all RNA with the Mint cDNA synthesis kit, primed by a TRBC-specific oligonucleotide. Following uracil-DNA glycosylase treatment, all cDNA underwent a first 18-cycle PCR with the universal primers M1SS and BC2_uni_R. As for the original processing: Normalization of each sample was performed by random selection of 1 million high-quality reads, each carrying a distinct molecular identifier. Reads with shared molecular identifiers were discarded instead of being binned into consensus sequences. MiTCR, set to a Q25 quality threshold and the strictest error-elimination algorithm, was used for CDR3 identification, clonotype clustering and error correction. Lower-bound total TCR beta diversity was estimated with a nonparametric unseen species model using Euler transformation. Through fastp at Q25 and MiXCR, TCRdb rebuilt clones from the public reads, retaining in-frame beta chains. When rows share a CDR3 protein, they turn into one entry using the most common DNA and genes. The V and J calls and clone size are TCRdb's, not the authors'. The sample table lists about 940,000 distinct CDR3 sequences, about 48% of them with a count of one. The leading ten clones occupy 13% of the sample.

This record comes from a study of blood T cells in healthy people across ages (dated by TCRdb to between 2014 and 2017). The study in broad terms: Template switching captured roughly one uniquely barcoded TCR beta cDNA molecule per two T cells in model experiments. Age-related changes in TCR beta repertoire diversity were measured in the study by deep sequencing normalized with unique cDNA molecular identifiers. Two additional independent replicas of 1 million unique cDNA reads from the same blood draw were analyzed for two donors (one aged 18 to 30 and one aged 80 or older). To avoid experimental bias, donors of different ages were randomly spread across the sequencing lanes. Four age groups were formed from the donors: young (average approximately 15 years), middle-aged (approximately 39), aged (over 55) and long-lived (approximately 80). What the research found in general, with its limitations: Conclusive comparison of naive and antigen-experienced compartments was prevented by the profiling of bulk unsorted PBMCs. Compared with the aged group, more naive CD4+ T cells, fewer expanded clones and increased TCR diversity were shown by the long-lived group, suggesting age selection. Total diversity estimates from one million sequenced T cells were considered lower bounds and underestimates. Observed TCR beta diversity correlated strongly with the percentage of naive T cells measured by flow cytometry. The CMV infection status of donors was not known, potentially confounding age-related changes in expanded clonotypes. As age increased, observed TCR beta diversity per million T cells dropped in a roughly linear way, and a significant reduction was already evident by age 40.

The 35 to 40 donors, aged about 6 to 95 years, were systemically healthy Caucasian individuals from Russia. Each donor gave 8 to 10 milliliters of peripheral blood, collected into EDTA-treated Vacutainer tubes. Ficoll-Paque density-gradient centrifugation was used to isolate PBMCs, with at least 7 million per sample. Total RNA, at least 6 micrograms per sample, was extracted from PBMCs with Trizol reagent. Naive CD45RAhigh/CD27high T cell percentages were measured by flow cytometry on a PBMC aliquot from every donor. The TCR comes from a man aged 25-40 years in good health. The rearrangement combines TRBV7-9 with TRBJ2-7, with no confidently assigned D gene. Sequenced input: blood. The DNA sequence follows: TGTGCCAGCAGCTTAGATCAGGTTGGGATGTCGTACGAGCAGTACTTC. Translated, it gives CASSLDQVGMSYEQYF.